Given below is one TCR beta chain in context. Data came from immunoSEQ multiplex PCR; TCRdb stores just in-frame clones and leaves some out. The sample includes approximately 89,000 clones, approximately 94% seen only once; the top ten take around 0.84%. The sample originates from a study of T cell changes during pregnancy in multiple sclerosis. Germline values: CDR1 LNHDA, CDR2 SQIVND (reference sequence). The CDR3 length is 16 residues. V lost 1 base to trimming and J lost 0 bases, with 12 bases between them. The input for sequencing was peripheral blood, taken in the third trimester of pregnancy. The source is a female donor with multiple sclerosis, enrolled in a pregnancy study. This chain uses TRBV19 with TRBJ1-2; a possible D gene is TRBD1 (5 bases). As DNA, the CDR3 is TGTGCCAGTAGTATAGCCTCCGGGACTTCTAACTATGGCTACACCTTC. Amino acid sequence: CASSIASGTSNYGYTF.